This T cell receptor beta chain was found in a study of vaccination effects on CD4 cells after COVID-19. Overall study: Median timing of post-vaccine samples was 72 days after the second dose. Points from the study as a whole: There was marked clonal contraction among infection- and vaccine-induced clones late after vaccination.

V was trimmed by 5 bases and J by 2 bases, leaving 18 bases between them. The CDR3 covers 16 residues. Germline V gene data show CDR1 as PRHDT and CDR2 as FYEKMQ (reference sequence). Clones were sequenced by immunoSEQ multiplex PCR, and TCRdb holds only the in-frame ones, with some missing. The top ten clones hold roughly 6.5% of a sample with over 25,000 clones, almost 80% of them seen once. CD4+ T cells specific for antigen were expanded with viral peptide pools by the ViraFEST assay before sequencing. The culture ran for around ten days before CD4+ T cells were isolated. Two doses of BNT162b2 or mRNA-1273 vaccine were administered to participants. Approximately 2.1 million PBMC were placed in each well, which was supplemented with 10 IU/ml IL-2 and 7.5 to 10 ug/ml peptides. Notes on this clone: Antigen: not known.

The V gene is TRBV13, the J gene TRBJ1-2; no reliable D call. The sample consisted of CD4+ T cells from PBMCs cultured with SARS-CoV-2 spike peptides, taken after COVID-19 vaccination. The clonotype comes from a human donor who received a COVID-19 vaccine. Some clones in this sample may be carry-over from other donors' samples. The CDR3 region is CASSLGGKTWNYGYTF. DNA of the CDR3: TGTGCCAGCAGCCTGGGAGGGAAAACTTGGAACTATGGCTACACCTTC. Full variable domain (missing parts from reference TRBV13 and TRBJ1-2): AAGVIQSPRHLIKEKRETATLKCYPIPRHDTVYWYQQGPGQDPQFLISFYEKMQSDKGSIPDRFSAQQFSDYHSELNMSSLELGDSALYFCASSLGGKTWNYGYTFGSGTRLTVV.